The next 26 T cell receptor beta chains were all read from a single sample in a study of blood T cell repertoires in COVID-19. The method was immunoSEQ multiplex PCR; TCRdb's version includes in-frame clones alone and lacks a portion of them. The sample shows 60,000 or so clones, about 77% of them seen only once. Material for sequencing was peripheral blood. Every receptor here comes from a human donor in a cohort sampled during active COVID-19.

V gene TRBV15 combines with J gene TRBJ2-7, with 14 bases identical to TRBD2. V lost 2 bases, J lost 5 bases, and 5 bases stayed unmatched. Germline V gene sequence: CDR1 LNHNV, CDR2 YYDKDF (reference sequence). The CDR3 is made up of 16 amino acids. In DNA form, the CDR3 reads TGTGCCACCAGCAGACCGGGACTAGCGGGAGTCCACGAGCAGTACTTC. It specifies CATSRPGLAGVHEQYF.

This clone occurred many times. The chain recombines TRBV2 with TRBJ1-6; the D is unclear. Trimming removed 5 bases from V and 9 bases from J, with 11 bases in between. The CDR3 contains 13 residues. Germline CDR1 reads SNHLY; CDR2 reads FYNNEI. DNA for the CDR3: TGTGCCAGCAGTTTGGTGGGCGCTTCACCCCTCCACTTT. Translated: CASSLVGASPLHF.

This clone was counted between two and nine times. The CDR3 sequence: CASSQGTGDGYTF. The CDR3 nucleotides read TGTGCCAGCAGCCAAGGTACGGGAGATGGCTACACCTTC. The J gene is TRBJ1-2, the V gene TRBV14; D not resolved. The CDR3 spans 13 residues. Trimming cost V 1 base and J 6 bases, with 9 bases left between them. Germline V gene sequence: CDR1 SGHDN, CDR2 FVKESK.

The CDR3 nucleotides read TGTGCCAGCAGCGTCGGGGGGGACAATGAGCAGTTCTTC. It specifies CASSVGGDNEQFF. The rearrangement uses TRBV9 and TRBJ2-1; 8 bases align to TRBD2. This CDR3 region has 13 residues. The germline V gene encodes CDR1 SGDLS and CDR2 YYNGEE. V gave up 2 bases and J gave up 5 bases; unmatched junction bases: 0.

The chain carries TRBV5-6 and TRBJ2-3; 7 bases agree with TRBD2. CDR3 length: 16 amino acids. Germline trimming cut 4 bases from V and 4 bases from J; bases unmatched to any gene: 12. From germline, CDR1 is SGHDT and CDR2 YYEEEE. This chain's CDR3 is CASSGGRGNMADTQYF. The CDR3 DNA reads TGTGCCAGCAGCGGTGGGCGGGGGAATATGGCAGATACGCAGTATTTT. Drawing the rest from reference TRBV5-6 and TRBJ2-3, the complete variable domain is DAGVTQSPTHLIKTRGQQVTLRCSPKSGHDTVSWYQQALGQGPQFIFQYYEEEERQRGNFPDRFSGHQFPNYSSELNVNALLLGDSALYLCASSGGRGNMADTQYFGPGTRLTVL.

The CDR3 reads CASGAKRTDSGNTIYF. The CDR3 nucleotides are TGTGCCAGCGGAGCTAAGAGGACAGACTCTGGAAACACCATATATTTT. The chain combines TRBV9 with TRBJ1-3; maybe TRBD1 (6 bases). This CDR3 region has 16 residues. CDR1 SGDLS and CDR2 YYNGEE come from the germline V gene. The V end was cut by 7 bases, the J end by 0 bases, with 17 bases between.

The chain combines TRBV10-3 with TRBJ1-2; tentative D call: TRBD1 (5 bases). Germline V gene sequence: CDR1 ENHRY, CDR2 SYGVKD. CDR3 length: 12 amino acids. Trimming took 6 bases from V and 3 from J, leaving 8 bases between them. CDR3 loop: CAISPGDYGYTF. CDR3 nucleotides: TGTGCCATCAGCCCGGGGGACTATGGCTACACCTTC.

The CDR3 DNA follows: TGTGCCAGCAGCTACAACAATGAGCAGTTCTTC. Encoded protein: CASSYNNEQFF. The chain uses TRBV5-4 and TRBJ2-1; no clear D gene. Looked up from germline, CDR1 is SGHNT and CDR2 is YYREEE (reference sequence). Trimming pared 3 bases from V and 5 bases from J, leaving 3 bases between. The CDR3 length is 11 residues.

This clone was seen at least ten times. This chain joins TRBV30 and TRBJ1-3; a possible D gene is TRBD1 (6 bases). Germline assignment: CDR1 GTSNPN and CDR2 SVGIG (reference sequence). The length of the CDR3 is 14 residues. The V end was cut by 1 base, the J end by 4 bases, with 11 bases between. CDR3 nucleotides: TGTGCCTGGAGTGGAGGGGGTGGCGGAAACACCATATATTTT. Translating it yields CAWSGGGGGNTIYF.

The V and J genes are TRBV5-4 and TRBJ2-4, with a possible D match to TRBD1 (5 bases). This CDR3 is built from 15 residues. V gave up 4 bases and J gave up 1 base, with 12 bases separating them. Germline V gives CDR1 SGHNT, CDR2 YYREEE (reference sequence). The CDR3 sequence is CASSRSDSAKNIQYF. The CDR3 region has the DNA TGTGCCAGCAGCCGGAGCGACAGCGCCAAAAACATTCAGTACTTC.

The rearrangement joins TRBV27 to TRBJ1-1, with 7 bases lining up with TRBD1. Trimming removed 2 bases from V and 3 bases from J; junction bases left unmatched: 6. The CDR3 has 15 residues. The germline gives CDR1 MNHEY, CDR2 SMNVEV (reference sequence). The CDR3 here is CASSLRPGGDTEAFF. CDR3 coding DNA: TGTGCCAGCAGTTTAAGGCCAGGGGGAGACACTGAAGCTTTCTTT.

The chain joins TRBV27 to TRBJ1-3; D might be TRBD1 (6 bases). Germline V gene data show CDR1 as MNHEY and CDR2 as SMNVEV (reference sequence). V lost 4 bases, J lost 4 bases, and 17 bases lay in between. The CDR3 contains 16 residues. The CDR3 region has the DNA TGTGCCAGCAGTTCAAGCCCAAGGGGGGGAGGAAACACCATATATTTT. It encodes CASSSSPRGGGNTIYF.

The chain combines TRBV12-3 or TRBV12-4 with TRBJ1-2, with D tentatively TRBD1 (5 bases). Trimming pared 3 bases from V and 7 bases from J, leaving 12 bases between. The CDR3 length is 13 residues. Here the CDR3 DNA reads TGTGCCAGCAGTTTTCCGGGGGGGTCTGGCTACACCTTC. Translated: CASSFPGGSGYTF.

V is TRBV6-5 and J is TRBJ2-5, with 8 bases lining up with TRBD2. CDR1 is MNHEY and CDR2 is SVGAGI in the germline V gene. This CDR3 has 15 residues. Germline trimming cut 2 bases from V and 1 base from J; bases unmatched to any gene: 3. CDR3: CASSYVRGVQETQYF. DNA for the CDR3: TGTGCCAGCAGTTACGTGCGGGGGGTCCAAGAGACCCAGTACTTC.

This clone was recorded a few times. This rearrangement joins TRBV4-1 to TRBJ2-3; D is perhaps TRBD2 (5 bases). The CDR3 is made up of 15 amino acids. Germline CDR1 MGHRA, CDR2 YSYEKL. V lost 5 bases and J lost 1, with 13 bases in between. CDR3 coding DNA: TGCGCCAGCAGCGAGGGAGTCGACGGCACAGATACGCAGTATTTT. The encoded protein is CASSEGVDGTDTQYF.

The V call is TRBV19, the J call TRBJ1-2; TRBD1 matches at 9 bases. With V trimmed by 4 bases and J by 8 bases, 8 bases remained unmatched. Germline V gene data show CDR1 as LNHDA and CDR2 as SQIVND (reference sequence). This CDR3 comprises 14 residues. CDR3 sequence reads: CASSTDRDRDGYTF. CDR3 coding DNA: TGTGCCAGTAGTACAGACCGGGACAGGGACGGCTACACCTTC.

V usage is TRBV24-1 and J usage is TRBJ2-3, with TRBD1 matching over 8 bases. CDR1 is KGHDR, CDR2 SFDVKD, per germline. This CDR3 contains 14 residues. The ends lost 5 bases at V and 4 bases at J; junction bases unmatched: 4. This chain's CDR3 is CATSGDRGPDTQYF. The CDR3 nucleotides are TGTGCCACCAGTGGTGACAGGGGTCCAGATACGCAGTATTTT.

The chain is built from TRBV28 and TRBJ2-2; perhaps TRBD2 as D (6 bases). Germline-derived CDR1 and CDR2 are MDHEN and SYDVKM. The CDR3 is made up of 13 amino acids. CDR3 DNA: TGTGTGGCTAGCGCCTCGAACACCGGGGAGCTGTTTTTT. Translated: CVASASNTGELFF. Full variable domain (missing parts from reference TRBV28 and TRBJ2-2): DVKVTQSSRYLVKRTGEKVFLECVQDMDHENMFWYRQDPGLGLRLIYFSYDVKMKEKGDIPEGYSVSREKKERFSLILESASTNQTSMYLCVASASNTGELFFGEGSRLTVL.

The chain is built from TRBV9 and TRBJ2-5; D perhaps matches TRBD2 (6 bases). The germline gives CDR1 SGDLS, CDR2 YYNGEE. The CDR3 covers 13 residues. Trimming removed 0 bases at V and 7 bases at J, with 10 bases between. The DNA for the CDR3 is TGTGCCAGCAGCGTAGGGGGACTCGGGACCCAGTACTTC. Residues: CASSVGGLGTQYF. Full variable domain (rest looked up from reference TRBV9 and TRBJ2-5): DSGVTQTPKHLITATGQRVTLRCSPRSGDLSVYWYQQSLDQGLQFLIQYYNGEERAKGNILERFSAQQFPDLHSELNLSSLELGDSALYFCASSVGGLGTQYFGPGTRLLVL.

This clone was seen a single time. The chain is built from TRBV12-3 or TRBV12-4 and TRBJ2-1; D is unclear. V was shortened by 4 bases and J by 7 bases, with 11 bases between the two germline ends. The CDR3 runs to 13 residues. The CDR3 DNA sequence: TGTGCCAGCAGTTCCGTCGGTCGGAATGAGCAGTTCTTC. It is translated as CASSSVGRNEQFF.

A single count supports this clone. The chain is built from TRBV11-3 and TRBJ2-1; 10 positions agree with TRBD2. The CDR3 length is 16 residues. CDR1 SGHNT and CDR2 YENEEA come from the germline V gene. V lost 5 bases to trimming and J lost 2 bases; unmatched junction nucleotides: 6. The CDR3 reads CASSPLGTSAYNEQFF. Here the CDR3 DNA reads TGTGCCAGCAGCCCACTAGGGACTAGCGCCTACAATGAGCAGTTCTTC. Full variable domain (missing parts from reference TRBV11-3 and TRBJ2-1): EAGVVQSPRYKIIEKKQPVAFWCNPISGHNTLYWYLQNLGQGPELLIRYENEEAVDDSQLPKDRFSAERLKGVDSTLKIQPAELGDSAVYLCASSPLGTSAYNEQFFGPGTRLTVL.

The genes are TRBV11-3 and TRBJ2-7, with 8 bases aligning to TRBD1. The J segment lost 2 bases and the V segment lost 6 bases, leaving 3 bases of the junction unmatched. This CDR3 has 13 residues. Germline V gene lookup returns CDR1 SGHNT and CDR2 YENEEA. The DNA of the CDR3 is TGTGCCAGCAGTCAGGGACAGGCCTACGAGCAGTACTTC. Protein sequence: CASSQGQAYEQYF.

The chain is built from TRBV9 and TRBJ1-1; 8 positions agree with TRBD1. The CDR3 is 15 residues long. Germline V lookup: CDR1 SGDLS, CDR2 YYNGEE. V shed 4 bases, J shed 0 bases, and the junction held 5 bases outside the gene matches. This chain's CDR3 is CASSSRTGLNTEAFF. The DNA of the CDR3 is TGTGCCAGCAGCTCCCGGACAGGGTTGAACACTGAAGCTTTCTTT.

The rearrangement joins TRBV5-1 to TRBJ1-1; tentative D call: TRBD1 (6 bases). The CDR3 has 15 residues. The V gene lost 4 bases and the J gene lost 5 bases, with 18 bases spanning the gap. Per the germline V gene, CDR1 is SGHRS and CDR2 is YFSETQ. CDR3 amino acids: CASSLDTGRETEAFF. The CDR3 DNA sequence: TGCGCCAGCAGCCTGGACACAGGGAGGGAGACTGAAGCTTTCTTT.

The chain employs TRBV14 and TRBJ2-2; 8 nucleotides agree with TRBD1. The V gene end was trimmed by 6 bases and the J gene end by 2 bases; junction bases not matched to a gene: 5. This CDR3 is built from 15 residues. Germline V CDR1 and CDR2: SGHDN, FVKESK. CDR3 protein: CASRPQGGNTGELFF. The CDR3 DNA reads TGTGCCAGCAGACCACAGGGGGGCAACACCGGGGAGCTGTTTTTT.

This rearrangement joins TRBV15 to TRBJ1-4; TRBD1 matches 9 bases. Germline V gives CDR1 LNHNV, CDR2 YYDKDF (reference sequence). The V and J ends lost 3 bases and 4 bases, in that order; junction bases with no gene match: 6. This CDR3 has 16 amino acids. The DNA of the CDR3 is TGTGCCACCAGCAGCCGGGACAGGGACTATAATGAAAAACTGTTTTTT. Residues: CATSSRDRDYNEKLFF. Complete variable domain (other parts from reference TRBV15 and TRBJ1-4): DAMVIQNPRYQVTQFGKPVTLSCSQTLNHNVMYWYQQKSSQAPKLLFHYYDKDFNNEADTPDNFQSRRPNTSFCFLDIRSPGLGDTAMYLCATSSRDRDYNEKLFFGSGTQLSVL.